What follows is one T cell receptor (beta chain) and its context. This receptor's antigen is unknown. No base quality values were provided; no much bigger clone lies one nucleotide off. Additional DNA sequences in this sample encode the identical CDR3. The germline ends are 5 bases apart after V is trimmed by 0 bases and J by 5 bases. CDR1 and CDR2 (LGHNA, YNFKEQ) derive from the germline V gene. Counted from cysteine to phenylalanine, this CDR3 has 13 amino acids. Only the CDR3 region is kept as DNA, spanning 39 bases read in frame from base 1. This specimen belongs to a study of Ad26.COV2.S vaccination and SARS-CoV-2 variants (dated by TCRdb to 2020 to 2022). Turning to the overall study: Vaccine-arm donors came from COV1001, a multicentre, randomized, double-blind, placebo-controlled phase I-IIa trial of Ad26.COV2.S in healthy adults. TCRbeta repertoire sequencing served as the tool for gauging how specific and how broad the SARS-CoV-2-reactive T cell receptors were following Ad26.COV2.S vaccination. Ad26.COV2.S was administered intramuscularly at a dose of 5x10^10 or 1x10^11 viral particles, either as one shot or as two shots given 56 days apart. The TCR-sequenced set comprised approximately 32 samples: some 20 Ad26.COV2.S vaccine recipients, 5 placebo recipients and 8 SARS-CoV-2 convalescent individuals. Throughout the experiments and outcome assessment, investigators stayed blinded to trial group allocation. Trial participants were randomized into five groups of five: low-dose or high-dose Ad26.COV2.S given once or twice, or placebo on both occasions. Points the paper makes about the study in general: Comparing responses between vaccine doses or regimens was not something the study was powered to do. Ad26.COV2.S recipients had higher spike-specific TCR breadth than placebo recipients (P = 0.0014). Substantial breadth of spike-specific CD8+ and CD4+ T cell responses was reported after vaccination. The authors noted that the TCR breadth and depth analyses may have underestimated total T cell responses. Non-spike TCR breadth was comparable between vaccine and placebo recipients, consistent with the vaccine containing only spike.

The treatment or condition label for this specimen denotes: 15 to 20 received Ad26.COV2.S at low or high dose, single or two shots; 5 received placebo; per-sample allocation not given. For vaccine and placebo recipients, the sequenced repertoires came from samples collected on day 63 after the first injection. Cohort 1b enrolled about two dozen adults aged 18-55 years at a single site in Boston, USA, between 29 July and 7 August 2020. Ad26.COV2.S consisted of a replication-incompetent adenovirus type 26 vector by which a prefusion-stabilized SARS-CoV-2 spike protein from the original Wuhan strain was expressed. TCRbeta CDR3 regions were sequenced with the immunoSEQ Assay. After extraction, genomic DNA underwent amplification by bias-controlled multiplex PCR, followed by high-throughput sequencing. In the original analysis: To quantify the absolute abundance of every unique TCRbeta CDR3 region, sequences were collapsed and filtered. T cell fraction was estimated by normalizing TCRbeta template counts to usable DNA, which was measured by amplifying reference genes present in all nucleated cells. Repertoire TCRs were annotated as SARS-CoV-2-specific by exact matching of V gene, CDR3 amino acid sequence and J gene to a known reactive TCR set. The reference SARS-CoV-2 TCR set was obtained from MIRA and was filtered for enrichment in COVID-19-positive ImmuneCODE repertoires, whereby public or cross-reactive TCRs were removed. Using the MIRA antigens, annotated TCRs were further analysed by specific ORF or by position within an ORF. Breadth was defined as annotated unique rearrangements over total unique productive rearrangements; depth was the summed frequency of those rearrangements. TCR breadth was compared between groups using two-sided Wilcoxon rank-sum tests. TCRdb carries this immuneACCESS record with in-frame sequences only. Its versions omit some clonotypes, under half of them owing to an unresolved V gene in the studies checked, with the rest unexplained. That table is the source of V, J and clone size, and D and trimming were worked out from the DNA. The sample includes some 480,000 clones, with roughly 89% observed a single time. The ten largest clonotypes hold around 13% of the sample.

This chain is built from TRBV4-2 and TRBJ1-5; the D gene lacks a confident call. The origin of this receptor is a person aged 18-60 years who received the Ad26.COV2.S COVID-19 vaccine or a placebo. Sequences were derived from peripheral blood, sampled in a trial of Ad26.COV2.S vaccine versus placebo. The CDR3: CASSQDGDQPQHF. The DNA sequence is given as TGTGCCAGCAGCCAAGACGGGGATCAGCCCCAGCATTTT.